The 31 T cell receptor beta chains reported below all come from one sample, sequenced in a study of radiotherapy plus CTLA-4 blockade in lung cancer. Data came from immunoSEQ multiplex PCR; TCRdb stores just in-frame clones and leaves some out. The sample lists fewer than 85,000 clones, around 87% occurring once. The sample was peripheral blood, taken from a patient treated with radiotherapy plus ipilimumab. Every receptor here comes from a human donor with non-small cell lung cancer who had stable disease on radiotherapy plus ipilimumab.

V and J are TRBV10-2 and TRBJ1-1; 10 bases agree with TRBD1. J lost 3 bases, V lost 9 bases, and 7 bases had no gene match. The CDR3 totals 14 residues. Germline V gene data show CDR1 as WSHSY and CDR2 as SAAADI. CDR3 amino acids: CASYRDRGDTEAFF. The DNA for the CDR3 is TGCGCCAGTTACCGGGACAGGGGAGACACTGAAGCTTTCTTT.

This chain uses TRBV4-2 with TRBJ1-1; D is possibly TRBD1 (6 bases). The germline V and J ends were trimmed by 3 bases and 7 bases, with 12 bases remaining between them. The CDR3 is 13 residues long. Per the germline V gene, CDR1 is LGHNA and CDR2 is YNFKEQ. CDR3 DNA: TGTGCCAGCAGCCAGGTGGACAGCCTTGAAGCTTTCTTT. It translates to CASSQVDSLEAFF.

V is TRBV28 and J is TRBJ2-7; 9 bases map to TRBD2. Looked up from germline, CDR1 is MDHEN and CDR2 is SYDVKM. V lost 4 bases to trimming and J lost 3 bases; unmatched junction nucleotides: 10. The CDR3 sequence is 16 residues long. CDR3 in DNA: TGTGCCAGCAGTTCCGGTGGGGCGGGGGGGTTCTACGAGCAGTACTTC. It codes for CASSSGGAGGFYEQYF.

This clone was detected a few times. The V and J genes are TRBV7-9 and TRBJ1-5; D is undetermined. Per the germline V gene, CDR1 is SEHNR and CDR2 is FQNEAQ (reference sequence). V was cut by 1 base and J by 8 bases, with 6 bases left in between. CDR3 length equals 12 residues. The CDR3 loop reads CASSLDAEPQHF. The CDR3 DNA reads TGTGCCAGCAGCTTAGACGCGGAGCCCCAGCATTTT.

This clone appeared a single time. This rearrangement joins TRBV30 to TRBJ2-2; TRBD1 agrees at 9 bases. The V gene end was trimmed by 2 bases and the J gene end by 7 bases; junction bases not matched to a gene: 8. The CDR3 extends over 15 amino acids. The germline gives CDR1 GTSNPN, CDR2 SVGIG (reference sequence). The CDR3 loop is CAWSPRTGEIGELFF. The CDR3 bases are TGTGCCTGGAGTCCGAGGACAGGGGAAATCGGGGAGCTGTTTTTT.

The chain employs TRBV2 and TRBJ1-2, with D unresolved. This CDR3 region has 14 residues. The germline CDR1 and CDR2 sequences are SNHLY and FYNNEI. Trimming stripped 3 bases from V and 2 bases from J, with 10 bases between. The CDR3 here is CASSESLNNYGYTF. DNA of the CDR3: TGTGCCAGCAGTGAGTCTCTAAACAACTATGGCTACACCTTC.

The chain uses TRBV7-9 and TRBJ1-1; D remains unclear. This CDR3 is 14 amino acids long. Germline-derived CDR1 and CDR2 are SEHNR and FQNEAQ (reference sequence). The V and J ends lost 4 bases and 5 bases respectively, with 14 bases between them. CDR3 sequence reads: CASSSTDPWTEAFF. The CDR3 DNA follows: TGTGCCAGCAGCTCCACGGACCCGTGGACTGAAGCTTTCTTT.

V is TRBV5-6 and J is TRBJ2-7, with unresolved D. The CDR3 is 13 residues long. V dropped 0 bases and J dropped 7 bases, with 11 bases sitting between them. Germline CDR1 and CDR2: SGHDT and YYEEEE. CDR3: CASSLVSPSEQYF. CDR3 DNA: TGTGCCAGCAGCTTGGTATCCCCGAGTGAGCAGTACTTC.

The rearrangement uses TRBV6-1 and TRBJ1-1; D is uncertain. V lost 7 bases and J 0 bases, leaving 9 bases between the germline ends. Looked up from germline, CDR1 is MNHNS and CDR2 is SASEGT. This CDR3 comprises 13 residues. In DNA form, the CDR3 reads TGTGCCAGCATGAGGACCCTGAACACTGAAGCTTTCTTT. Its translation is CASMRTLNTEAFF.

Concerning this clone itself: This sample also contains other DNA sequences that code for the same CDR3. The genes are TRBV7-3 and TRBJ2-1, with 8 bases matching TRBD1. Germline V gene data show CDR1 as SGHTA and CDR2 as FQGTGA. Unmatched junction bases numbered 3, after V lost 3 bases and J lost 2 bases. The CDR3 has 15 amino acids. The CDR3 DNA follows: TGTGCCAGCAGCTTTCAGACAGGGGCCTACAATGAGCAGTTCTTC. Amino acid sequence: CASSFQTGAYNEQFF. The whole variable domain, filled in from reference TRBV7-3 and TRBJ2-1, reads GAGVSQTPSNKVTEKGKYVELRCDPISGHTALYWYRQSLGQGPEFLIYFQGTGAADDSGLPNDRFFAVRPEGSVSTLKIQRTERGDSAVYLCASSFQTGAYNEQFFGPGTRLTVL.

This clone came up once. V usage is TRBV18 and J usage is TRBJ1-3; TRBD1 agrees at 7 bases. V lost 2 bases, J lost 1 base, and 5 bases stayed unmatched. The germline V gene encodes CDR1 KGHSH and CDR2 LQKENI. The CDR3 is made up of 16 amino acids. In DNA, the CDR3 is TGTGCCAGCTCACCAACACAGGGGAGGTCTGGAAACACCATATATTTT. This codes for CASSPTQGRSGNTIYF.

This chain joins TRBV5-1 and TRBJ2-1; TRBD2 aligns across 12 bases. After removal of 0 bases from V and 9 bases from J, the junction contained 10 bases not matched to a gene. The CDR3 covers 17 residues. Germline lookup yields CDR1 SGHRS and CDR2 YFSETQ. CDR3 DNA sequence: TGCGCCAGCAGCTTGGTGACTAGCGGGAGAGGGGGGGGTGAGCAGTTCTTC. This translates into CASSLVTSGRGGGEQFF. Based on the CDR3 plus reference TRBV5-1 and TRBJ2-1, the full variable domain is KAGVTQTPRYLIKTRGQQVTLSCSPISGHRSVSWYQQTPGQGLQFLFEYFSETQRNKGNFPGRFSGRQFSNSRSEMNVSTLELGDSALYLCASSLVTSGRGGGEQFFGPGTRLTVL.

V and J are TRBV25-1 and TRBJ2-1; D gene unclear. The germline gives CDR1 MGHDK, CDR2 SYGVNS. V shed 2 bases and J shed 6 bases, with 2 bases lying between them. The CDR3 has 11 residues. Here the CDR3 reads CASSEPNEQFF. DNA of the CDR3: TGTGCCAGCAGTGAACCCAATGAGCAGTTCTTC.

The J gene is TRBJ2-3, the V gene TRBV18, with TRBD2 matching 9 bases. The CDR3 is 14 amino acids. The germline CDR1 and CDR2 sequences are KGHSH and LQKENI. Trimming removed 0 bases from V and 6 bases from J; junction bases left unmatched: 1. The CDR3 DNA follows: TGTGCCAGCTCACCACCTGGGACTAGCGATACGCAGTATTTT. Translated, it gives CASSPPGTSDTQYF.

This clone occurred a few times. V usage is TRBV5-1 and J usage is TRBJ2-6; possibly TRBD2 for D (5 bases). The CDR3 loop spans 15 amino acids. Germline lookup yields CDR1 SGHRS and CDR2 YFSETQ. Trimming took 4 bases from V and 0 from J, leaving 8 bases between them. In nucleotides, the CDR3 is TGCGCCAGCAGCAAGGAGGTCTCTGGGGCCAACGTCCTGACTTTC. This codes for CASSKEVSGANVLTF.

V and J are TRBV18 and TRBJ2-7; D is possibly TRBD2 (6 bases). This CDR3 is built from 17 residues. The V gene lost 3 bases and the J gene lost 2 bases, with 20 bases spanning the gap. Looked up from germline, CDR1 is KGHSH and CDR2 is LQKENI. Here the CDR3 reads CASSPPEGRRGAYEQYF. The CDR3 coding sequence is TGTGCCAGCTCACCCCCAGAGGGGAGGAGAGGTGCCTACGAGCAGTACTTC.

The chain joins TRBV5-6 to TRBJ2-1; no definite D call. The CDR3 length is 15 residues. In germline, CDR1 is SGHDT, CDR2 YYEEEE. V lost 2 bases to trimming and J lost 0 bases, with 9 bases between them. The CDR3 DNA reads as TGTGCCAGCAGCTTCCTCAGGCGCTCCTACAATGAGCAGTTCTTC. It yields the protein CASSFLRRSYNEQFF.

V gene TRBV27 combines with J gene TRBJ1-5; TRBD1 matches at 7 bases. The CDR3 is 16 amino acids. Germline lookup yields CDR1 MNHEY and CDR2 SMNVEV (reference sequence). V gave up 4 bases and J gave up 0 bases; unmatched junction bases: 6. This chain's CDR3 is CASSSGTAYSNQPQHF. The CDR3, as DNA: TGTGCCAGCAGTTCCGGGACAGCCTATAGCAATCAGCCCCAGCATTTT.

The chain couples TRBV9 to TRBJ1-6; D uncertain. Germline values: CDR1 SGDLS, CDR2 YYNGEE. V was clipped by 0 bases and J by 5 bases, with 9 bases between them. The CDR3 loop spans 15 amino acids. CDR3 coding DNA: TGTGCCAGCAGCGTAGTTGGGAATCATAATTCACCCCTCCACTTT. Amino acids: CASSVVGNHNSPLHF. The variable domain in full, completed from reference TRBV9 and TRBJ1-6, reads DSGVTQTPKHLITATGQRVTLRCSPRSGDLSVYWYQQSLDQGLQFLIQYYNGEERAKGNILERFSAQQFPDLHSELNLSSLELGDSALYFCASSVVGNHNSPLHFGNGTRLTVT.

This clone was recorded a few times. This rearrangement joins TRBV6-6 to TRBJ1-5; D unclear. CDR1 MNHNY and CDR2 SVGAGI come from the germline V gene (reference sequence). Trimming left V 8 bases short and J 6 bases short, with 11 bases between. CDR3 length: 12 residues. DNA of the CDR3: TGTGCCAGCCGCGGGCTCACTCAGCCCCAGCATTTT. It specifies CASRGLTQPQHF.

The chain uses TRBV28 and TRBJ1-1; D may be TRBD1 (5 bases). The CDR3 consists of 14 residues. Trimming removed 1 base from V and 1 base from J, with 7 bases in between. Germline V gene sequence: CDR1 MDHEN, CDR2 SYDVKM. This CDR3 is CASSLFDRNTEAFF. The CDR3, as DNA: TGTGCCAGCAGTTTATTCGACAGGAACACTGAAGCTTTCTTT.

This clone was recorded once. The rearrangement uses TRBV6-5 and TRBJ2-5; 8 bases are shared with TRBD1. The V segment lost 6 bases and the J segment 4 bases; nucleotides outside the gene matches: 4. In germline, CDR1 is MNHEY, CDR2 SVGAGI. The CDR3 has 13 amino acids. The chain's CDR3 is CASRRTGSETQYF. CDR3 in DNA: TGTGCCAGCAGAAGGACAGGGTCAGAGACCCAGTACTTC.

This clone appeared a single time. The rearrangement uses TRBV29-1 and TRBJ1-4; 7 nucleotides line up with TRBD1. This CDR3 region has 12 residues. From germline, CDR1 is SQVTM and CDR2 ANQGSEA. With V trimmed by 8 bases and J by 4 bases, 4 bases remained unmatched. CDR3 DNA: TGCAGCACCCGACAGGGTAATGAAAAACTGTTTTTT. Residues: CSTRQGNEKLFF.

The J gene is TRBJ2-7, the V gene TRBV27, with D unresolved. V gave up 3 bases and J gave up 6 bases, with 9 bases separating them. The germline V gene encodes CDR1 MNHEY and CDR2 SMNVEV (reference sequence). There are 12 residues in the CDR3. CDR3 region: CASSFLSGEQYF. The CDR3 nucleotides read TGTGCCAGCAGTTTCCTGTCAGGCGAGCAGTACTTC.

The chain employs TRBV19 and TRBJ1-2; D unclear. This CDR3 is built from 12 residues. V shed 4 bases and J shed 8 bases, with 11 bases lying between them. Germline lookup yields CDR1 LNHDA and CDR2 SQIVND (reference sequence). The CDR3 loop is CASSTFNEGYTF. In DNA, the CDR3 is TGTGCCAGTAGTACCTTTAATGAAGGCTACACCTTC.

The V call is TRBV11-2, the J call TRBJ1-2; tentatively, D is TRBD1 (5 bases). V was cut by 2 bases and J by 0 bases, with 7 bases left in between. Germline-derived CDR1 and CDR2 are SGHAT and FQNNGV. CDR3 length: 14 amino acids. Written as DNA, the CDR3 is TGTGCCAGCAGCTTAATAGGGGCTAACTATGGCTACACCTTC. It codes for CASSLIGANYGYTF.

The genes are TRBV28 and TRBJ2-7; D is tentatively TRBD1 or TRBD2 (5 bases each). The length of the CDR3 is 13 residues. The V end lost 4 bases, the J end lost 6 bases, and 13 bases lay between the germline ends. From germline, CDR1 is MDHEN and CDR2 SYDVKM. The CDR3 spells CASSWGMAVEQYF. The CDR3 DNA is TGTGCCAGCAGTTGGGGGATGGCAGTCGAGCAGTACTTC.

This chain uses TRBV6-5 with TRBJ1-2, with D possibly TRBD1 on 5 matching bases. This CDR3 region has 14 residues. Trimming cost V 6 bases and J 7 bases, with 18 bases left between them. Germline-derived CDR1 and CDR2 are MNHEY and SVGAGI. The CDR3 nucleotides read TGTGCCAGCAGCGACGGGGGGATCGCGGGTGGCTACACCTTC. This sequence encodes CASSDGGIAGGYTF.

The rearrangement joins TRBV28 to TRBJ2-4; D is possibly TRBD2 (6 bases). Germline CDR1 MDHEN, CDR2 SYDVKM. The V end was cut by 5 bases, the J end by 2 bases, with 13 bases between. The CDR3 is made up of 15 amino acids. CDR3 in DNA: TGTGCCAGCAGTACGGCGGGAACAACCAAAAACATTCAGTACTTC. Translated: CASSTAGTTKNIQYF. The full variable domain, in which reference TRBV28 and TRBJ2-4 provide the parts outside the CDR3, is DVKVTQSSRYLVKRTGEKVFLECVQDMDHENMFWYRQDPGLGLRLIYFSYDVKMKEKGDIPEGYSVSREKKERFSLILESASTNQTSMYLCASSTAGTTKNIQYFGAGTRLSVL.

This sequence joins TRBV5-5 and TRBJ1-5, with 8 bases identical to TRBD1. Germline trimming cut 3 bases from V and 1 base from J; bases unmatched to any gene: 6. Germline CDR1 SGHKS, CDR2 YYEKEE (reference sequence). This CDR3 comprises 16 residues. The CDR3 DNA sequence: TGTGCCAGCAGCTCGTCGACAGGGGTGAGCAATCAGCCCCAGCATTTT. This codes for CASSSSTGVSNQPQHF.

In the case of this clone: Additional DNA sequences in this sample encode the identical CDR3. The rearrangement links TRBV15 to TRBJ2-3; tentative D call: TRBD2 (6 bases). The V gene's germline CDR1 is LNHNV and CDR2 YYDKDF (reference sequence). Trimming removed 6 bases from V and 0 bases from J, with 16 bases in between. The CDR3 spans 16 residues. The chain's CDR3 is CATRVRSGTSTDTQYF. The CDR3 DNA reads as TGTGCCACCAGGGTACGTAGCGGAACTAGCACAGATACGCAGTATTTT.